This is a list of T cell receptor beta chains from one sample in a study of T-cell reconstitution after alpha-beta-depleted transplantation in children. Each CDR3 protein gets one entry after TCRdb re-called the PCR reads with MiXCR. The top ten hold approximately 6.3% of the sample, which has roughly 240,000 distinct CDR3 sequences, under 9.5% seen once. This sample comprised PBMCs, mostly from graft donor cells, obtained 180 days after TCRalphabeta/CD19-depleted stem cell transplant. The source is a male patient aged 10 to 17 who had a stem cell transplant for acute lymphoblastic leukemia, so the T cells may come from the graft donor. Each CDR3 is given with its conserved first and last residue. Each record gives: D gene, J gene, CDR3 length, clone size, V gene, CDR3 DNA, CDR3 protein. The D gene is left open where the match is weak. Expanded clones are given a class, and other clones once, few, many or no size at all.

- TRBJ2-5 15 many TRBV4-1 TGCGCCAGCAGCCAAGCGGGTCAGGTGCAAGAGACCCAGTACTTC CASSQAGQVQETQYF
TRBD2 TRBJ2-1 14 many TRBV7-2 TGTGCCAGCAGCCAAGGGACTAGCGGGAGTACGCAGTTCTTC CASSQGTSGSTQFF
- TRBJ2-2 12 many TRBV12-3/TRBV12-4 TGTGCCAGCAGTTTAAGTCCCGGGGAGCTGTTTTTT CASSLSPGELFF
TRBD1 TRBJ2-2 13 many TRBV5-6 TGTGCCAGCAGCTCGGAGACAGGGGGCGGGCTGTTTTTT CASSSETGGGLFF
TRBD1 TRBJ1-1 13 - TRBV19 TGTGCCAGTCGACAGGGGAGGAACACTGAAGCTTTCTTT CASRQGRNTEAFF
- TRBJ1-1 12 - TRBV19 TGTGCCAGTAAACCGGGTTACACTGAAGCTTTCTTT CASKPGYTEAFF
- TRBJ2-7 16 many TRBV6-2/TRBV6-3 TGTGCCAGCGTCCGCCCCTCTAGAGGGGGGACCTACGAGCAGTACTTC CASVRPSRGGTYEQYF
TRBD2 TRBJ2-5 16 medium-sized TRBV12-3/TRBV12-4 TGTGCCAGCAGTTTTCGTAGCGGGAGGCTTGGTGGGACCCAGTACTTC CASSFRSGRLGGTQYF
TRBD1 TRBJ2-1 15 many TRBV28 TGTGCCAGCAGTTCCCGGGACAGGGTCTACAATGAGCAGTTCTTC CASSSRDRVYNEQFF
- TRBJ2-7 14 few TRBV28 TGTGCCAGCAGTTCCCCAAGAAGCTCCTACGAGCAGTACTTC CASSSPRSSYEQYF
TRBD1 TRBJ1-2 14 many TRBV27 TGTGCCAGCAGTCCCAGGGGGCTTAACTATGGCTACACCTTC CASSPRGLNYGYTF
- TRBJ1-1 11 few TRBV19 TGTGCCAGTAGTAGAGGGGCTGAAGCTTTCTTT CASSRGAEAFF
TRBD2 TRBJ2-7 17 many TRBV5-1 TGCGCCAGCAGCCCCGAGGGACGGGTCGGGGGGTTTTACGAGCAGTACTTC CASSPEGRVGGFYEQYF
- TRBJ2-1 12 many TRBV28 TGTGCCAGCAGTTCCCCCCGGGATGAGCAGTTCTTC CASSSPRDEQFF
TRBD2 TRBJ2-7 17 few TRBV20-1 TGCAGTGCGACAACCGGGACTAGCGGGGGCCTTCGCTACGAGCAGTACTTC CSATTGTSGGLRYEQYF
- TRBJ2-3 16 many TRBV4-1 TGCGCCAGCAGCCACCCCCTAGGACTCAGCACAGATACGCAGTATTTT CASSHPLGLSTDTQYF
TRBD2 TRBJ2-2 15 many TRBV27 TGTGCCAGCAGGCTACTAGCGGGGTTTACCGGGGAGCTGTTTTTT CASRLLAGFTGELFF
TRBD2 TRBJ2-5 15 many TRBV12-3/TRBV12-4 TGTGCCAGCAGTCGACCGGGACTAGCGGTAGAGACCCAGTACTTC CASSRPGLAVETQYF
- TRBJ2-7 14 many TRBV28 TGTGCCAGCAGTTTACTGGGAGGAGGCTACGAGCAGTACTTC CASSLLGGGYEQYF
- TRBJ1-5 14 many TRBV10-3 TGTGCCATCAGTGGAGGGCAGAATAATCAGCCCCAGCATTTT CAISGGQNNQPQHF
- TRBJ1-4 14 many TRBV12-3/TRBV12-4 TGTGCCAGCAGCCCACAGGGTGTTTCGGGAAAACTGTTTTTT CASSPQGVSGKLFF
- TRBJ1-1 15 many TRBV25-1 TGTGCCAGCAGTGCCCAGGGAGGGGGGCGTACTGAAGCTTTCTTT CASSAQGGGRTEAFF
- TRBJ2-6 15 many TRBV5-1 TGCGCCGGCAGCGGCGGACAGCCTGGGGCCAACGTCCTGACTTTC CAGSGGQPGANVLTF
TRBD1 TRBJ2-7 16 many TRBV24-1 TGTGCCACCAGTGATTCATCCGGGACAGCCCTTCGGGAGCAGTACTTC CATSDSSGTALREQYF
TRBD1 TRBJ2-7 14 - TRBV4-2 TGTGCCAGCGGCCCTGGGGGACAGGAGGACGAGCAGTACTTC CASGPGGQEDEQYF
- TRBJ2-3 14 many TRBV6-1 TGTGCCAGCACTGACGGGAGAGGCACAGATACGCAGTATTTT CASTDGRGTDTQYF
TRBD2 TRBJ2-7 16 many TRBV28 TGTGCCAGCAGTTCTCCGACTAGCGGGAGGGCACGGGAGCAGTACTTC CASSSPTSGRAREQYF
- TRBJ1-1 14 many TRBV7-2 TGTGCCAGCAGCTCCAGGGTGGGGAACACTGAAGCTTTCTTT CASSSRVGNTEAFF
- TRBJ2-5 14 many TRBV7-9 TGTGCCAGCAGCTTAGATGGGAGGATGGAGACCCAGTACTTC CASSLDGRMETQYF
- TRBJ1-5 14 many TRBV25-1 TGTGCCAGCAGTGAATCCGTTCGGAATCAGCCCCAGCATTTT CASSESVRNQPQHF
- TRBJ1-1 12 many TRBV3-1 TGTGCCAGCAGCCCCTTGGGCACTGAAGCTTTCTTT CASSPLGTEAFF
- TRBJ2-1 12 many TRBV24-1 TGTGCCACCAGTGATACCGACGGGGGATGGATCTTC CATSDTDGGWIF
TRBD1 TRBJ2-7 15 many TRBV5-1 TGCGCCAGCAGCCCAGGACAGGGGCTTTCCTACGAGCAGTACTTC CASSPGQGLSYEQYF
- TRBJ2-7 13 many TRBV25-1 TGTGCCAGCAGTAAAAGGAGTAGGGACGAGCAGTACTTC CASSKRSRDEQYF
- TRBJ2-7 14 few TRBV11-2 TGTGCCAGCAGCTCCCCGGAGTGGTCCTACGAGCAGTACTTC CASSSPEWSYEQYF
- TRBJ1-1 11 many TRBV20-1 TGCCTAGGGAAGGGAGGCACTGAAGCTTTCTTT CLGKGGTEAFF
- TRBJ2-3 14 many TRBV9 TGTGCCAGCAGCGTAGGAGGCCTGACAGATACGCAGTATTTT CASSVGGLTDTQYF
TRBD1 TRBJ1-2 13 many TRBV29-1 TGCAGCGTTTGGGGACAGGAGGACTATGGCTACACCTTC CSVWGQEDYGYTF
TRBD1 TRBJ1-5 17 many TRBV6-2/TRBV6-3 TGTGCCAGCAGTTACCTGTCCCGGGACAGGGGACGTAAGCCCCAGCATTTT CASSYLSRDRGRKPQHF